Listed here are 14 T cell receptor beta chains from one sample, sequenced in a study of STAT3 mutations in large granular lymphocyte leukemia. Their antigens are not known. TCRdb's table, derived via immunoSEQ multiplex PCR, lists solely in-frame clones and lacks some. The sample consists of 5,000 to 7,000 clones, roughly 50% of them appearing once. General study results and limits: At least one immunodominant TCR beta clonotype appeared in every T-cell large granular lymphocyte leukemia patient.

The specimen was peripheral blood mononuclear cells. The source is a boy between 10 and 17 years old with T-cell large granular lymphocyte leukemia. Some clones in this sample may be carry-over from other donors' samples.

This sequence joins TRBV5-5 and TRBJ1-6; D is unresolved. Trimming cost V 4 bases and J 0 bases, with 5 bases left between them. The germline gives CDR1 SGHKS, CDR2 YYEKEE (reference sequence). This CDR3 is 14 amino acids long. The CDR3 spells CASSASSYNSPLHF. CDR3 DNA: TGTGCCAGCAGCGCCAGCTCCTATAATTCACCCCTCCACTTT.

The chain employs TRBV7-9 and TRBJ2-7; D not certain. V was shortened by 4 bases and J by 3 bases, with 10 bases between the two germline ends. The CDR3 is made up of 13 amino acids. CDR1 SEHNR and CDR2 FQNEAQ come from the germline V gene (reference sequence). The CDR3 nucleotides read TGTGCCAGCAGCTCCCTTCGCGGCTACGAGCAGTACTTC. Amino acids: CASSSLRGYEQYF.

The chain joins TRBV18 to TRBJ2-5; D is uncertain. The germline V and J ends were trimmed by 3 bases and 3 bases, with 11 bases remaining between them. The CDR3 covers 14 residues. Looked up from germline, CDR1 is KGHSH and CDR2 is LQKENI. Here the CDR3 DNA reads TGTGCCAGCTCACCGCGGACCTTTAAAGAGACCCAGTACTTC. It yields the protein CASSPRTFKETQYF. The variable domain in full, completed from reference TRBV18 and TRBJ2-5, reads NAGVMQNPRHLVRRRGQEARLRCSPMKGHSHVYWYRQLPEEGLKFMVYLQKENIIDESGMPKERFSAEFPKEGPSILRIQQVVRGDSAAYFCASSPRTFKETQYFGPGTRLLVL.

The CDR3 sequence is CASGVETQYF. The CDR3 DNA reads as TGTGCCAGCGGGGTAGAGACCCAGTACTTC. The gene calls are TRBV6-5 and TRBJ2-5; no clear D gene. V lost 8 bases to trimming and J lost 4 bases, with 5 bases between them. Germline V gene lookup returns CDR1 MNHEY and CDR2 SVGAGI. This CDR3 region has 10 residues.

The sample holds a few counts of this clone. The chain is built from TRBV6-1 and TRBJ2-7; the D gene could be TRBD1 or TRBD2 (5 bases each). CDR1 is MNHNS and CDR2 is SASEGT in the germline V gene. V lost 1 base, J lost 2 bases, and 9 bases lay in between. The CDR3 extends over 14 amino acids. CDR3 in amino acids: CASSEGDPTYEQYF. CDR3 DNA sequence: TGTGCCAGCAGTGAAGGGGACCCTACCTACGAGCAGTACTTC.

The genes are TRBV5-4 and TRBJ2-1; TRBD2 aligns across 8 bases. Per germline, CDR1 SGHNT and CDR2 YYREEE (reference sequence). The CDR3 sequence is 13 residues long. Losses at the gene ends were 6 bases for V and 3 bases for J; bases not matched to a gene: 2. CDR3 amino acids: CASMAGGYNEQFF. As DNA, the CDR3 is TGTGCCAGCATGGCGGGGGGCTACAATGAGCAGTTCTTC.

The CDR3 spells CASSPPLSDNTDTQYF. In DNA form, the CDR3 reads TGTGCCAGCTCACCACCCCTGTCTGACAACACAGATACGCAGTATTTT. J is TRBJ2-3 and V is TRBV18; D gene unclear. The CDR3 is 16 amino acids. V was cut by 0 bases and J by 2 bases, with 12 bases left in between. CDR1 is KGHSH, CDR2 LQKENI, per germline.

The chain employs TRBV4-1 and TRBJ2-7; 8 bases are a match to TRBD1. J was trimmed by 5 bases and V by 3 bases; bases with no gene match: 3. The CDR3 has 13 residues. CDR1 is MGHRA and CDR2 is YSYEKL in the germline V gene. Written as DNA, the CDR3 is TGCGCCAGCAGCCAGCCGACAGGGGACGAGCAGTACTTC. Protein sequence: CASSQPTGDEQYF.

This clone has just one count. The chain employs TRBV5-1 and TRBJ1-5, with D possibly matching TRBD1 (5 bases). CDR3 size: 15 residues. Germline loops: CDR1 SGHRS, CDR2 YFSETQ. V shed 7 bases and J shed 0 bases, with 14 bases lying between them. The CDR3 reads CASSPGPHSNQPQHF. Written as DNA, the CDR3 is TGCGCCAGCTCCCCGGGACCCCATAGCAATCAGCCCCAGCATTTT. Together with reference TRBV5-1 and TRBJ1-5, the CDR3 gives the full variable domain: KAGVTQTPRYLIKTRGQQVTLSCSPISGHRSVSWYQQTPGQGLQFLFEYFSETQRNKGNFPGRFSGRQFSNSRSEMNVSTLELGDSALYLCASSPGPHSNQPQHFGDGTRLSIL.

The chain has TRBV18 and TRBJ1-2; D is possibly TRBD1 (5 bases). V lost 3 bases, J lost 2 bases, and 13 bases lay in between. The CDR3 is 15 amino acids. Germline assignment: CDR1 KGHSH and CDR2 LQKENI. In nucleotides, the CDR3 is TGTGCCAGCTCACCCGGGACCGAGATAAACTATGGCTACACCTTC. Translation gives CASSPGTEINYGYTF.

The rearrangement joins TRBV5-4 to TRBJ2-1, with 8 bases fitting TRBD2. V lost 0 bases to trimming and J lost 3 bases; unmatched junction nucleotides: 5. The CDR3 is made up of 16 amino acids. CDR1 and CDR2 (germline): SGHNT, YYREEE (reference sequence). The CDR3 bases are TGTGCCAGCAGCTTGGCCTTAGCGGGGAGCTACAATGAGCAGTTCTTC. Encoded protein: CASSLALAGSYNEQFF.

This chain joins TRBV5-1 and TRBJ2-3; perhaps TRBD1 as D (6 bases). This CDR3 comprises 14 residues. CDR1 and CDR2 from the germline V gene are SGHRS and YFSETQ. Trimming took 3 bases from V and 0 from J, leaving 8 bases between them. The CDR3 spells CASSSGQSTDTQYF. Here the CDR3 DNA reads TGCGCCAGCAGCTCCGGACAGAGCACAGATACGCAGTATTTT. Looking up the rest from reference TRBV5-1 and TRBJ2-3 gives the full variable domain: KAGVTQTPRYLIKTRGQQVTLSCSPISGHRSVSWYQQTPGQGLQFLFEYFSETQRNKGNFPGRFSGRQFSNSRSEMNVSTLELGDSALYLCASSSGQSTDTQYFGPGTRLTVL.

The J gene is TRBJ2-7, the V gene TRBV30, with 9 bases fitting TRBD1. CDR3 length equals 14 residues. CDR1 and CDR2 from the germline V gene are GTSNPN and SVGIG (reference sequence). The V gene end was trimmed by 1 base and the J gene end by 4 bases; junction bases not matched to a gene: 5. The CDR3: CAWSEGTGSYEQYF. Here the CDR3 DNA reads TGTGCCTGGAGTGAAGGGACAGGGTCATACGAGCAGTACTTC.

The rearrangement links TRBV5-5 to TRBJ2-5; 7 bases agree with TRBD2. V was clipped by 0 bases and J by 5 bases; unmatched bases: 10. This CDR3 contains 16 residues. Germline values: CDR1 SGHKS, CDR2 YYEKEE (reference sequence). This CDR3 reads CASSLEGLAVRETQYF. The CDR3 coding sequence is TGTGCCAGCAGCTTGGAGGGGCTAGCGGTACGCGAGACCCAGTACTTC.